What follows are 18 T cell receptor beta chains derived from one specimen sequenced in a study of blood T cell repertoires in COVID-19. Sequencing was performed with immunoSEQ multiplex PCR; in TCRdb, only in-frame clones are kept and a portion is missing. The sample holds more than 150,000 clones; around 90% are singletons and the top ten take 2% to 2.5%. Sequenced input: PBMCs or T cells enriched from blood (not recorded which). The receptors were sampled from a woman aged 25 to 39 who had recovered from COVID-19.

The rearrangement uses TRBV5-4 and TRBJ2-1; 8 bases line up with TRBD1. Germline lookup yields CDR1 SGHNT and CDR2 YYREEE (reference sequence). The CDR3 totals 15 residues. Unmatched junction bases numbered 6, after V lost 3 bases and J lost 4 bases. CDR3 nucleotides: TGTGCCAGCAGCTCGCAATGGGACAGGTACAATGAGCAGTTCTTC. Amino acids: CASSSQWDRYNEQFF.

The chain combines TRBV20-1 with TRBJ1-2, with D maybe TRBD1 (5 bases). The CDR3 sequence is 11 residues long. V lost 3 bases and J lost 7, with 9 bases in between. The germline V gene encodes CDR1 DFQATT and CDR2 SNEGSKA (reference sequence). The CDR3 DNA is TGCAGTGCTAGGCCGGGACTTGGCTACACCTTC. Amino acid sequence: CSARPGLGYTF.

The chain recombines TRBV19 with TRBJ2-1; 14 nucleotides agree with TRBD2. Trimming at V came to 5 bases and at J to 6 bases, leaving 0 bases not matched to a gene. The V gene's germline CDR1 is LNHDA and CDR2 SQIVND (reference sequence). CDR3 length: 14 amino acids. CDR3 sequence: CASSGLAGGNEQFF. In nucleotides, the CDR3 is TGTGCCAGTAGTGGACTAGCGGGGGGCAATGAGCAGTTCTTC.

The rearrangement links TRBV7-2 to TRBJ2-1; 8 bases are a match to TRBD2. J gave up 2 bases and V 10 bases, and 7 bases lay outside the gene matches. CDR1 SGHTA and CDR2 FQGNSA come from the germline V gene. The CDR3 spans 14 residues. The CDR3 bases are TGTGCCATCAAAAGCGGGGGCCCCTACAATGAGCAGTTCTTC. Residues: CAIKSGGPYNEQFF.

CDR3 protein: CASSSTGEYHSNQPQHF. CDR3 sequence (DNA): TGTGCCAGCAGCTCAACAGGGGAATATCATAGCAATCAGCCCCAGCATTTT. V and J are TRBV5-6 and TRBJ1-5; 7 bases are a match to TRBD1. Germline trimming cut 3 bases from V and 0 bases from J; bases unmatched to any gene: 9. Germline V gene lookup returns CDR1 SGHDT and CDR2 YYEEEE. The CDR3 spans 17 residues.

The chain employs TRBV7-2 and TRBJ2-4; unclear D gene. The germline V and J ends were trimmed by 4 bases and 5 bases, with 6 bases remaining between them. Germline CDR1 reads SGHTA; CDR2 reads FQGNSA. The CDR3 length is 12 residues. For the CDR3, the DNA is TGTGCCAGCAGCTCCCTCCAAAACATTCAGTACTTC. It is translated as CASSSLQNIQYF.

The CDR3 nucleotides read TGTGCCACCAGTGATGCCGGGACTAGCGGGGGAGACATTCAGTACTTC. Translating it yields CATSDAGTSGGDIQYF. The chain combines TRBV24-1 with TRBJ2-4; 14 bases fit TRBD2. The CDR3 runs to 16 residues. From germline, CDR1 is KGHDR and CDR2 SFDVKD. Losses at the gene ends were 3 bases for V and 8 bases for J; bases not matched to a gene: 5.

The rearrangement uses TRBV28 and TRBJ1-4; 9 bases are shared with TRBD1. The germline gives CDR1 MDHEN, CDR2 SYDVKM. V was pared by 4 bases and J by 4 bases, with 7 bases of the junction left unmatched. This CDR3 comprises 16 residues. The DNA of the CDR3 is TGTGCCAGCAGTTCGCTCCGGGACAGGGTTAATGAAAAACTGTTTTTT. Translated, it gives CASSSLRDRVNEKLFF.

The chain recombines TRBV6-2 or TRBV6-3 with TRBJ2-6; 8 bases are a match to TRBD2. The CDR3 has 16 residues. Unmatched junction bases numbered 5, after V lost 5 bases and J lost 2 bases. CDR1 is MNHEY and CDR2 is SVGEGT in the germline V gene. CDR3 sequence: CASSPGGRPGANVLTF. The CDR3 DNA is TGTGCCAGCAGTCCGGGGGGGAGACCTGGGGCCAACGTCCTGACTTTC.

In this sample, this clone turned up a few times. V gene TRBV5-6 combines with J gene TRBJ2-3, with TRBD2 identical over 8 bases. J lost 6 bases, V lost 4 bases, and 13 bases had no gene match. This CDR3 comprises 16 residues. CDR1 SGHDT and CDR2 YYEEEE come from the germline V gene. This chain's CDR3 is CASSRGWLAGQDTQYF. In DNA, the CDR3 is TGTGCCAGCAGCCGAGGGTGGCTAGCGGGCCAGGATACGCAGTATTTT.

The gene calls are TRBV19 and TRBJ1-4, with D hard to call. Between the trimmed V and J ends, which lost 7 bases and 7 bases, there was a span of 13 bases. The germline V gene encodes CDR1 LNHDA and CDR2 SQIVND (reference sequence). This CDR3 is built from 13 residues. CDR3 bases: TGTGCCAGTATACCCCGGGAAAGTGAAAAACTGTTTTTT. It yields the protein CASIPRESEKLFF. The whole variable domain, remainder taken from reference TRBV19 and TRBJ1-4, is DGGITQSPKYLFRKEGQNVTLSCEQNLNHDAMYWYRQDPGQGLRLIYYSQIVNDFQKGDIAEGYSVSREKKESFPLTVTSAQKNPTAFYLCASIPRESEKLFFGSGTQLSVL.

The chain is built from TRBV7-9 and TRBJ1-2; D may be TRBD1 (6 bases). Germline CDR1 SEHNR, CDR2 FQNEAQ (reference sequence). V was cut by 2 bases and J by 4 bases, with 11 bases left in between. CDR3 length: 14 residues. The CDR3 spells CASSLTGFVYGYTF. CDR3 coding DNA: TGTGCCAGCAGCTTAACAGGGTTTGTCTATGGCTACACCTTC.

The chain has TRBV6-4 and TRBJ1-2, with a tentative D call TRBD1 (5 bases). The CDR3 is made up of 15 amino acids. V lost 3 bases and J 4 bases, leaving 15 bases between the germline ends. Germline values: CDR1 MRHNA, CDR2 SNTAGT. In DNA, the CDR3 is TGTGCCAGCAGTGATATGGTCAGGGTGGTCTATGGCTACACCTTC. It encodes CASSDMVRVVYGYTF.

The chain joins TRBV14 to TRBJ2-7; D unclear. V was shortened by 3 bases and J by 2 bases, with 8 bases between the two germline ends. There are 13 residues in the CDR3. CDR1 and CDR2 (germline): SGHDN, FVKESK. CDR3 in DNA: TGTGCCAGCAGCCAGACAATCACCTACGAGCAGTACTTC. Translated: CASSQTITYEQYF. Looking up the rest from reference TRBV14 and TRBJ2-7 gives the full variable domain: EAGVTQFPSHSVIEKGQTVTLRCDPISGHDNLYWYRRVMGKEIKFLLHFVKESKQDESGMPNNRFLAERTGGTYSTLKVQPAELEDSGVYFCASSQTITYEQYFGPGTRLTVT.

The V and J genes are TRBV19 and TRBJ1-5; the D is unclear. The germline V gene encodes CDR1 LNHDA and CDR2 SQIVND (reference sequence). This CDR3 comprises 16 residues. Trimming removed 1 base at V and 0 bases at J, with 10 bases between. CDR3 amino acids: CASSIVHGPSNQPQHF. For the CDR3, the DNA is TGTGCCAGTAGTATAGTCCATGGGCCTAGCAATCAGCCCCAGCATTTT.

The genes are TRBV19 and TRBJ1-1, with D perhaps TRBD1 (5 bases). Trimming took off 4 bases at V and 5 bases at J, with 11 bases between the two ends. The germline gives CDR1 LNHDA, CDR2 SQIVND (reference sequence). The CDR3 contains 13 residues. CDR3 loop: CASSTNRYTEAFF. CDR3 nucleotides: TGTGCCAGTAGTACTAACAGGTATACTGAAGCTTTCTTT.

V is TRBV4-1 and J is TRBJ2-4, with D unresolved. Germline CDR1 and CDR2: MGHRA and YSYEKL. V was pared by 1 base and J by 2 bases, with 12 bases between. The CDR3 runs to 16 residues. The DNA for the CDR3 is TGCGCCAGCAGCCAAGTCCCCCTTTACACCAAAAACATTCAGTACTTC. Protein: CASSQVPLYTKNIQYF.

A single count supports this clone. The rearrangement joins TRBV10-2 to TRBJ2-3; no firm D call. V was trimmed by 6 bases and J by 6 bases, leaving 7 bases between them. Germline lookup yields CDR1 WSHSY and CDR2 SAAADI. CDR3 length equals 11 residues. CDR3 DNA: TGCGCCAGCAGCTCTAGGGATACGCAGTATTTT. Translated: CASSSRDTQYF.